This T cell receptor (beta chain) stems from a study of cytomegalovirus exposure and HLA in healthy donors. The V gene end was trimmed by 4 bases and the J gene end by 3 bases; junction bases not matched to a gene: 7. Germline V gene sequence: CDR1 SGDLS, CDR2 YYNGEE. CDR3 length equals 15 residues. With 60 Vbeta and 13 Jbeta primers, the PCR was carried out. The protocol was immunoSEQ multiplex PCR, while the TCRdb copy is restricted to in-frame clones and leaves out a portion. Reported are about 140,000 clones; the ten largest clones contain 0.96%. This TCR was recovered from a male donor in good health and CMV-seronegative. The sample consisted of PBMCs. The V gene is TRBV9, the J gene TRBJ2-5; 9 nucleotides agree with TRBD2. The CDR3 loop is CASSSYSGGKETQYF. In DNA, the CDR3 is TGTGCCAGCAGCTCATATAGCGGGGGAAAAGAGACCCAGTACTTC. Looking up the rest from reference TRBV9 and TRBJ2-5 gives the full variable domain: DSGVTQTPKHLITATGQRVTLRCSPRSGDLSVYWYQQSLDQGLQFLIQYYNGEERAKGNILERFSAQQFPDLHSELNLSSLELGDSALYFCASSSYSGGKETQYFGPGTRLLVL.